The 10 T cell receptor beta chains below come from one sample, sequenced in a study of blood T cell repertoires in COVID-19. The protocol was immunoSEQ multiplex PCR, while the TCRdb copy is restricted to in-frame clones and leaves out a portion. The top ten clones hold roughly 5% of a sample with about 290,000 clones, 85% to 90% of them seen once. Sequenced material: peripheral blood. The receptors were sampled from a man in his forties or fifties with acute or convalescent COVID-19.

V and J are TRBV5-4 and TRBJ1-2; 9 bases line up with TRBD1. The CDR3 contains 15 residues. Germline CDR1 SGHNT, CDR2 YYREEE (reference sequence). V lost 4 bases, J lost 5 bases, and 9 bases stayed unmatched. This CDR3 is CASSIRQGENYGYTF. As DNA, the CDR3 is TGTGCCAGCAGCATCCGACAGGGGGAGAATTATGGCTACACCTTC.

The sample holds one count of this clone. The V and J genes are TRBV3-1 (or the pseudogene TRBV3-2) and TRBJ1-2, with TRBD1 matching 7 bases. Germline V lookup: CDR1 LGHDT, CDR2 YNNKEL (reference sequence). The V and J ends lost 4 bases and 4 bases, in that order; junction bases with no gene match: 9. This CDR3 region has 15 residues. The CDR3 protein is CASSPTPTGFYGYTF. CDR3 sequence (DNA): TGTGCCAGCAGCCCTACACCGACAGGGTTCTATGGCTACACCTTC.

The rearrangement links TRBV12-3 or TRBV12-4 to TRBJ2-1; weak D call: TRBD2 (6 bases). The CDR3 is made up of 13 amino acids. The V end was cut by 5 bases, the J end by 9 bases, with 14 bases between. CDR3 DNA sequence: TGTGCCAGCAGTATCCGCGGGGAAAGTGAGCAGTTCTTC. Amino acid sequence: CASSIRGESEQFF.

CDR3 sequence: CASINNRGSRAFF. For the CDR3, the DNA is TGTGCCTCAATCAATAACAGGGGCTCGAGGGCTTTCTTT. The chain has TRBV30 and TRBJ1-1; 7 bases match TRBD1. Looked up from germline, CDR1 is GTSNPN and CDR2 is SVGIG (reference sequence). CDR3 size: 13 residues. The junction had 16 bases not matched to a gene; V was cut back by 7 bases and J by 11 bases.

This clone was recorded only once. This chain joins TRBV20-1 and TRBJ2-7; no clear D. Germline V CDR1 and CDR2: DFQATT, SNEGSKA (reference sequence). The V end was cut by 4 bases, the J end by 3 bases, with 7 bases between. This CDR3 has 11 amino acids. CDR3 nucleotide sequence: TGCAGTGCTACAGTACACTACGAGCAGTACTTC. This codes for CSATVHYEQYF.

This clone was detected a few times. The V call is TRBV5-5, the J call TRBJ1-4, with a possible D match to TRBD1 (5 bases). The CDR3 runs 15 residues. V was pared by 6 bases and J by 8 bases, with 20 bases between. The germline V gene has CDR1 SGHKS and CDR2 YYEKEE (reference sequence). The CDR3 here is CASTLGGGGGEKLFF. DNA of the CDR3: TGTGCCAGCACCCTAGGAGGCGGGGGGGGAGAAAAACTGTTTTTT.

The chain employs TRBV5-5 and TRBJ2-7; possible D gene TRBD2, 5 bases. This CDR3 comprises 14 residues. The germline V gene has CDR1 SGHKS and CDR2 YYEKEE (reference sequence). Between the trimmed V and J ends, which lost 4 bases and 6 bases, there was a span of 17 bases. For the CDR3, the DNA is TGTGCCAGCAGCGAGGGTCTCCTCGTGGGCGAGCAGTACTTC. This translates into CASSEGLLVGEQYF.

This chain uses TRBV5-1 with TRBJ1-2; D possibly corresponds to TRBD1 (5 bases). The germline V gene has CDR1 SGHRS and CDR2 YFSETQ. This CDR3 region has 14 residues. Trimming removed 0 bases from V and 6 bases from J, with 12 bases in between. The CDR3 loop is CASSLVGQGNGYTF. Written as DNA, the CDR3 is TGCGCCAGCAGCTTGGTGGGGCAGGGCAATGGCTACACCTTC.

The chain has TRBV5-1 and TRBJ2-7, with 7 bases fitting TRBD1. CDR1 and CDR2 (germline): SGHRS, YFSETQ. The CDR3 loop spans 15 amino acids. Trimming at V came to 4 bases and at J to 0 bases, leaving 7 bases not matched to a gene. CDR3 bases: TGCGCCAGCAGCCCTAAGGGACAGCTCTCCTACGAGCAGTACTTC. Translation: CASSPKGQLSYEQYF.

The chain employs TRBV7-2 and TRBJ1-2, with a weak D call TRBD1 (6 bases). Germline V gene data show CDR1 as SGHTA and CDR2 as FQGNSA. V was pared by 2 bases and J by 5 bases, with 15 bases between. The CDR3 length is 15 residues. The CDR3 DNA reads as TGTGCCAGCAGCTTATCAGGACAGCGATTATATGGCTACACCTTC. Translating gives CASSLSGQRLYGYTF.